The source of this T cell receptor (beta chain) is a study of blood T cell repertoires in COVID-19. Overall study context: The United States, Italy and Spain were the sources of the acute and convalescent COVID-19 samples. The cDNA or gDNA used as material had been derived from T cells, B-cell-depleted T cells, or PBMCs.

The CDR3 is 15 residues long. The germline gives CDR1 MNHNS, CDR2 SASEGT. V was shortened by 0 bases and J by 9 bases, with 15 bases between the two germline ends. In the original analysis: Estimation of nucleated cell counts was performed using reference gene primer amplification. Produced via immunoSEQ multiplex PCR; TCRdb's table is partial and in-frame only. V and J calls and clone size are given by that table; D and trimming were obtained from the DNA. The table shows nearly 70,000 clones, with 88% occurring only once. The clonotype comes from a woman between 65 and 79 years old with acute or convalescent COVID-19. The specimen was peripheral blood. The chain couples TRBV6-1 to TRBJ1-5; D perhaps matches TRBD1 (5 bases). As DNA, the CDR3 is TGTGCCAGCAGTGAAGCGCTTCGGGGGGGTATGCCCCAGCATTTT. It codes for CASSEALRGGMPQHF.